These 24 T cell receptor beta chains originate from one sample sequenced in a study of blood T cell repertoires in COVID-19. The method was immunoSEQ multiplex PCR; TCRdb's version includes in-frame clones alone and lacks a portion of them. The repertoire includes around 84,000 clones, about 82% of them detected once, and about a sixth sits in the top ten. Sequenced: peripheral blood. These receptors came from an elderly man with active or convalescent COVID-19.

This rearrangement joins TRBV5-1 to TRBJ2-3; 14 bases agree with TRBD2. The V and J ends lost 3 bases and 3 bases, in that order; junction bases with no gene match: 6. The CDR3 extends over 17 amino acids. Germline V gene data show CDR1 as SGHRS and CDR2 as YFSETQ. The CDR3 DNA sequence: TGCGCCAGCAGCTGGGGGGGACTAGCGGGAGCGACAGATACGCAGTATTTT. Residues: CASSWGGLAGATDTQYF. Full variable domain (missing parts from reference TRBV5-1 and TRBJ2-3): KAGVTQTPRYLIKTRGQQVTLSCSPISGHRSVSWYQQTPGQGLQFLFEYFSETQRNKGNFPGRFSGRQFSNSRSEMNVSTLELGDSALYLCASSWGGLAGATDTQYFGPGTRLTVL.

The CDR3 region is CASSVGLAGADTQYF. Here the CDR3 DNA reads TGTGCCAGCAGCGTAGGGCTAGCGGGGGCAGATACGCAGTATTTT. This chain links TRBV9 with TRBJ2-3, with 10 positions matching TRBD2. Looked up from germline, CDR1 is SGDLS and CDR2 is YYNGEE. The junction had 2 bases not matched to a gene; V was cut back by 0 bases and J by 4 bases. The CDR3 runs to 15 residues. Full variable domain (rest looked up from reference TRBV9 and TRBJ2-3): DSGVTQTPKHLITATGQRVTLRCSPRSGDLSVYWYQQSLDQGLQFLIQYYNGEERAKGNILERFSAQQFPDLHSELNLSSLELGDSALYFCASSVGLAGADTQYFGPGTRLTVL.

The chain combines TRBV19 with TRBJ2-2; 8 nucleotides match TRBD1. The germline V gene encodes CDR1 LNHDA and CDR2 SQIVND (reference sequence). Trimming removed 7 bases from V and 5 bases from J; junction bases left unmatched: 6. This CDR3 region has 14 residues. DNA for the CDR3: TGTGCCAGTAAGCAACAGGGGGATACCGGGGAGCTGTTTTTT. This sequence encodes CASKQQGDTGELFF.

This clone turned up a few times. The V gene is TRBV19, the J gene TRBJ1-6, with TRBD1 matching 10 bases. With V trimmed by 8 bases and J by 10 bases, 5 bases remained unmatched. CDR1 and CDR2 from the germline V gene are LNHDA and SQIVND (reference sequence). This CDR3 region has 13 residues. CDR3 in amino acids: CASGQGVGSPLHF. The DNA of the CDR3 is TGTGCCAGTGGACAGGGGGTCGGATCACCCCTCCACTTT.

This clone was seen only a few times. The J gene is TRBJ1-2, the V gene TRBV2; 7 positions match TRBD1. Germline values: CDR1 SNHLY, CDR2 FYNNEI. V lost 4 bases and J lost 5; bases outside the gene matches: 1. The length of the CDR3 is 12 residues. CDR3 coding DNA: TGTGCCAGCAGTGGGACAGGATATGGCTACACCTTC. The encoded protein is CASSGTGYGYTF.

The rearrangement uses TRBV3-1 (or the pseudogene TRBV3-2) and TRBJ1-3, with 10 bases aligning to TRBD1. This CDR3 contains 16 residues. The junction had 6 bases not matched to a gene; V was cut back by 4 bases and J by 3 bases. Germline V gives CDR1 LGHDT, CDR2 YNNKEL (reference sequence). The CDR3 bases are TGTGCCAGCAGCCCTCCGACAGGGGGCGTTGGAAACACCATATATTTT. Its translation is CASSPPTGGVGNTIYF.

The chain couples TRBV9 to TRBJ1-2, with D hard to call. Per germline, CDR1 SGDLS and CDR2 YYNGEE. The germline V and J ends were trimmed by 4 bases and 8 bases, with 18 bases remaining between them. The length of the CDR3 is 14 residues. The CDR3 DNA reads TGTGCCAGCAGCCCCTCCTCAGGAGCGGTCGGCTACACCTTC. Translating gives CASSPSSGAVGYTF.

By its share, this clone is medium-sized. This chain connects TRBV19 to TRBJ1-2; 8 bases align to TRBD1. The CDR3 spans 12 residues. Germline CDR1 LNHDA, CDR2 SQIVND (reference sequence). The V gene end was trimmed by 6 bases and the J gene end by 8 bases; junction bases not matched to a gene: 5. As DNA, the CDR3 is TGTGCCAGTAGCACAGGGGGAGACGGCTACACCTTC. Translation: CASSTGGDGYTF.

The rearrangement joins TRBV28 to TRBJ1-5; 7 bases are a match to TRBD1. The CDR3 runs 15 residues. Germline trimming cut 2 bases from V and 5 bases from J; bases unmatched to any gene: 6. Germline V gene lookup returns CDR1 MDHEN and CDR2 SYDVKM. CDR3 nucleotide sequence: TGTGCCAGCAGTTTAGGGGACAGTCGATATCAGCCCCAGCATTTT. Translating gives CASSLGDSRYQPQHF.

This clone was seen a single time. The rearrangement uses TRBV6-5 and TRBJ2-5; TRBD2 matches at 12 bases. The CDR3 length is 16 residues. The germline CDR1 and CDR2 sequences are MNHEY and SVGAGI. J was trimmed by 4 bases and V by 2 bases; bases with no gene match: 5. The CDR3 loop reads CASSYAGLAGSETQYF. In DNA, the CDR3 is TGTGCCAGCAGTTACGCCGGACTAGCGGGGTCAGAGACCCAGTACTTC.

The rearrangement uses TRBV5-1 and TRBJ2-1, with D unclear. The V end lost 6 bases, the J end lost 1 base, and 14 bases lay between the germline ends. Germline V lookup: CDR1 SGHRS, CDR2 YFSETQ. The CDR3 contains 15 residues. The CDR3 loop reads CASTEHGESYNEQFF. CDR3 nucleotides: TGCGCCAGCACCGAGCACGGAGAGTCCTACAATGAGCAGTTCTTC.

This chain uses TRBV11-2 with TRBJ2-4; weak D call: TRBD2 (5 bases). V was clipped by 5 bases and J by 0 bases, with 17 bases between them. In germline, CDR1 is SGHAT, CDR2 FQNNGV. This CDR3 has 17 amino acids. CDR3 DNA: TGTGCCAGCAGCGACCGACGGGGTCAACTAGCCAAAAACATTCAGTACTTC. This encodes CASSDRRGQLAKNIQYF.

This sequence joins TRBV3-1 (or the pseudogene TRBV3-2) and TRBJ1-5, with D perhaps matching TRBD1 (6 bases). CDR1 is LGHDT and CDR2 is YNNKEL in the germline V gene (reference sequence). The length of the CDR3 is 13 residues. V shed 4 bases and J shed 5 bases, with 9 bases lying between them. CDR3 loop: CASSPHRDQPQHF. The DNA for the CDR3 is TGTGCCAGCAGCCCGCACAGGGATCAGCCCCAGCATTTT.

The chain couples TRBV11-3 to TRBJ2-5; tentative D call: TRBD2 (5 bases). This CDR3 is 15 amino acids long. Looked up from germline, CDR1 is SGHNT and CDR2 is YENEEA. Trimming took off 1 base at V and 1 base at J, with 10 bases between the two ends. The CDR3 nucleotides are TGTGCCAGCAGCTTAGGCCCCAGCGGCCAAGAGACCCAGTACTTC. Its translation: CASSLGPSGQETQYF.

J is TRBJ1-6 and V is TRBV15; a possible D gene is TRBD1 (5 bases). This CDR3 is 15 amino acids long. The germline V gene has CDR1 LNHNV and CDR2 YYDKDF (reference sequence). Trimming removed 3 bases at V and 10 bases at J, with 16 bases between. The CDR3 sequence is CATSRAGGQDSPLHF. CDR3 coding DNA: TGTGCCACCAGCAGGGCCGGGGGTCAGGACTCACCCCTCCACTTT.

This clone was seen only once. J is TRBJ1-4 and V is TRBV19; 8 bases map to TRBD1. Germline V gives CDR1 LNHDA, CDR2 SQIVND (reference sequence). The length of the CDR3 is 14 residues. Trimming cost V 5 bases and J 5 bases; bases outside gene matches: 4. The CDR3 protein is CASSGRTGNEKLFF. Here the CDR3 DNA reads TGTGCCAGTAGTGGGCGGACAGGGAATGAAAAACTGTTTTTT.

The V and J genes are TRBV7-8 and TRBJ1-2, with unresolved D. V lost 0 bases and J 7 bases, leaving 24 bases between the germline ends. The CDR3 has 18 residues. Germline V CDR1 and CDR2: SGHVS, FQNEAQ. The CDR3 sequence: CASSLAAGLPIGWRGYTF. The CDR3 nucleotides are TGTGCCAGCAGCTTAGCGGCAGGACTCCCAATTGGTTGGCGTGGCTACACCTTC.

This chain joins TRBV5-4 and TRBJ2-5; 12 nucleotides agree with TRBD1. CDR3 length equals 14 residues. Germline V CDR1 and CDR2: SGHNT, YYREEE (reference sequence). Trimming removed 5 bases from V and 2 bases from J; junction bases left unmatched: 1. The CDR3 DNA reads as TGTGCCAGCAGGGGACAGGGGGCTCAAGAGACCCAGTACTTC. This sequence encodes CASRGQGAQETQYF.

In this sample, this clone turned up a few times. The chain recombines TRBV7-2 with TRBJ2-5, with 9 bases matching TRBD2. Germline CDR1 and CDR2: SGHTA and FQGNSA. Unmatched junction bases numbered 2, after V lost 4 bases and J lost 2 bases. The CDR3 is made up of 14 amino acids. The CDR3 here is CASSYTSGQETQYF. Here the CDR3 DNA reads TGTGCCAGCAGCTACACTAGCGGGCAAGAGACCCAGTACTTC.

This chain joins TRBV18 and TRBJ2-1; D remains unclear. This CDR3 spans 14 amino acids. With 3 bases removed from V and 5 bases from J, the gap between germline ends came to 11 bases. Germline values: CDR1 KGHSH, CDR2 LQKENI. The CDR3 sequence is CASSPNGSHNEQFF. The DNA for the CDR3 is TGTGCCAGCTCACCTAACGGGTCCCACAATGAGCAGTTCTTC.

The chain couples TRBV5-1 to TRBJ1-2; 9 positions agree with TRBD1. J was trimmed by 5 bases and V by 0 bases; bases with no gene match: 5. This CDR3 region has 15 residues. The germline V gene has CDR1 SGHRS and CDR2 YFSETQ. CDR3 DNA: TGCGCCAGCAGCTTGGGGACAGGGGAACTTTATGGCTACACCTTC. Encoded protein: CASSLGTGELYGYTF.

This clone occurred once. The CDR3 DNA follows: TGTGCCAGTCGTGATAGGGGGGGCGCATCCAGTCAGCCCCAGCATTTT. It specifies CASRDRGGASSQPQHF. The V call is TRBV19, the J call TRBJ1-5; tentative D call: TRBD1 (6 bases). This CDR3 is built from 16 residues. Trimming stripped 8 bases from V and 6 bases from J, with 23 bases between. The V gene's germline CDR1 is LNHDA and CDR2 SQIVND (reference sequence).

V gene TRBV2 combines with J gene TRBJ2-3; 8 nucleotides match TRBD1. J was trimmed by 1 base and V by 6 bases; bases with no gene match: 21. CDR1 is SNHLY, CDR2 FYNNEI, per germline. The CDR3 is 20 amino acids. CDR3 amino acids: CASRGLQGVPARPGTDTQYF. Here the CDR3 DNA reads TGTGCCAGCAGGGGCTTACAGGGGGTTCCGGCACGGCCTGGCACAGATACGCAGTATTTT.

The rearrangement joins TRBV9 to TRBJ1-6; perhaps TRBD1 as D (5 bases). The V gene's germline CDR1 is SGDLS and CDR2 YYNGEE. Trimming left V 1 base short and J 6 bases short, with 11 bases between. There are 15 residues in the CDR3. CDR3: CASSVTVGVNSPLHF. The DNA of the CDR3 is TGTGCCAGCAGCGTAACGGTAGGGGTTAATTCACCCCTCCACTTT.